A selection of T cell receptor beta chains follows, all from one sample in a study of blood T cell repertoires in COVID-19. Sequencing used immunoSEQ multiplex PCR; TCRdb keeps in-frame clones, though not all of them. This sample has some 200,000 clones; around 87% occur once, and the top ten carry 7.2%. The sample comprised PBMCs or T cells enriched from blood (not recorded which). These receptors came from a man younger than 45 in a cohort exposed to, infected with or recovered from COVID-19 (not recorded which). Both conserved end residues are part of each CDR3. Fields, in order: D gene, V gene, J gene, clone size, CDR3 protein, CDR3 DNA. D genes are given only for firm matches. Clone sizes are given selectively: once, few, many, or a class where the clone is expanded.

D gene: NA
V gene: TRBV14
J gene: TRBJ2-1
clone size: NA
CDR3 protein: CASSQEAGRGYNEQFF
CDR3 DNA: TGTGCCAGCAGCCAAGAGGCAGGGAGGGGGTACAATGAGCAGTTCTTC

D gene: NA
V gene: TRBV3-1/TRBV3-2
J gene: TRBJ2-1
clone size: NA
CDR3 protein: CASSSLGGSYNEQFF
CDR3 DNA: TGTGCCAGCAGCAGCCTTGGGGGGTCCTACAATGAGCAGTTCTTC

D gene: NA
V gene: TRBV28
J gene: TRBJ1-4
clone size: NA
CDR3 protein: CASSLYRDTINEKLFF
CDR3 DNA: TGTGCCAGCAGTTTATACCGGGACACCATTAATGAAAAACTGTTTTTT

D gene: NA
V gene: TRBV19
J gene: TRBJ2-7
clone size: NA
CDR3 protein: CASSIEAGVSYEQYF
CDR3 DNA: TGTGCCAGTAGTATCGAGGCAGGGGTCTCCTACGAGCAGTACTTC

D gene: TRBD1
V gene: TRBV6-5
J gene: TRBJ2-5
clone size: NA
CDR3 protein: CASSLRGLGETQYF
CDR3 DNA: TGTGCCAGCAGCCTCAGGGGGCTTGGGGAGACCCAGTACTTC

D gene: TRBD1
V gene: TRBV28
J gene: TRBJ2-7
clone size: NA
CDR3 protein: CATNGGTGGLWEQYF
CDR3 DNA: TGTGCCACCAATGGGGGGACAGGGGGGCTATGGGAGCAGTACTTC

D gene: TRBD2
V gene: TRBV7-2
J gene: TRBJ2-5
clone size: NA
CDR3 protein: CASSSPGLAAQAQYF
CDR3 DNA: TGTGCCAGCAGCTCCCCGGGACTAGCGGCCCAGGCCCAGTACTTC

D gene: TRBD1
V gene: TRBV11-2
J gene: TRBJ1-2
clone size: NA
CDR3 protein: CASSPQGGGYTF
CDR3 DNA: TGTGCCAGCAGCCCCCAGGGGGGAGGCTACACCTTC

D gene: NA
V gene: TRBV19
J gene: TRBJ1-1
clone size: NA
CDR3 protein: CASSAAMNTEAFF
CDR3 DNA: TGTGCCAGTAGTGCGGCGATGAACACTGAAGCTTTCTTT

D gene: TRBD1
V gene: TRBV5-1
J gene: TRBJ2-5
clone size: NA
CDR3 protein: CASSLAAGTGASLQETQYF
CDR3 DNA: TGCGCCAGCAGCTTGGCCGCAGGGACAGGGGCTTCCCTCCAAGAGACCCAGTACTTC

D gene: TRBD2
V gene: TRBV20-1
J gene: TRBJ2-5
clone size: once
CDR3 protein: CSASDWGGETQYF
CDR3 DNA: TGCAGTGCTAGTGACTGGGGGGGAGAGACCCAGTACTTC

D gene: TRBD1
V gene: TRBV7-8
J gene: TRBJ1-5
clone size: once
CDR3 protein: CASSFGQGGQPQHF
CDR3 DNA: TGTGCCAGCAGCTTCGGACAGGGAGGGCAGCCCCAGCATTTT

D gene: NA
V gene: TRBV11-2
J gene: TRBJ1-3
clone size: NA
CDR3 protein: CASSLDISSGNTIYF
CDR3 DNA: TGTGCCAGCAGCTTAGATATTAGCTCTGGAAACACCATATATTTT

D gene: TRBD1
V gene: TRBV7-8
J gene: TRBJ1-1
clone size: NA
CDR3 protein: CASSQTDRGGTEAFF
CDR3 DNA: TGTGCCAGCAGCCAAACGGACAGGGGGGGGACTGAAGCTTTCTTT

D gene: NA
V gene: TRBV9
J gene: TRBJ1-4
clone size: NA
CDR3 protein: CASSVRPGEKLFF
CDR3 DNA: TGTGCCAGCAGCGTCCGTCCCGGTGAAAAACTGTTTTTT

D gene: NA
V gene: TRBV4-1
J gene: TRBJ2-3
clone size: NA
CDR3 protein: CASSQVLRTDAWTDTQYF
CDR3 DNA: TGCGCCAGCAGCCAAGTTCTCCGGACAGACGCTTGGACAGATACGCAGTATTTT

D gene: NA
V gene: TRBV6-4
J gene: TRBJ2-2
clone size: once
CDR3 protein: CASSDSGTANTGELFF
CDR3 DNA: TGTGCCAGCAGTGACTCAGGGACTGCCAACACCGGGGAGCTGTTTTTT

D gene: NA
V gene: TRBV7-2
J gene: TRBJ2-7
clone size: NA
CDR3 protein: CASSPLYEQYF
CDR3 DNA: TGTGCCAGCAGCCCCCTTTACGAGCAGTACTTC

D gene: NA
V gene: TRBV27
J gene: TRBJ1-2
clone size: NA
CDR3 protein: CASSLRGSSDILGYTF
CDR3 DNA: TGTGCCAGCAGTTTAAGAGGCTCTAGCGATATCCTGGGCTACACCTTC

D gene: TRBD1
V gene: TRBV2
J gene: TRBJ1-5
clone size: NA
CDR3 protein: CASSFEDRGQPQHF
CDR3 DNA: TGTGCCAGCAGTTTCGAGGACAGGGGCCAGCCCCAGCATTTT

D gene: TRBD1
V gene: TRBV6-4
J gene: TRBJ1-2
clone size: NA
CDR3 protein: CASSVGQGPNYGYTF
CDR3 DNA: TGTGCCAGCAGTGTCGGACAGGGTCCCAACTATGGCTACACCTTC

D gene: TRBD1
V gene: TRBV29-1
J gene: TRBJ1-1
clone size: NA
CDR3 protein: CSGDRGVSTEAFF
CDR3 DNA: TGCAGCGGTGACAGGGGAGTTTCGACTGAAGCTTTCTTT

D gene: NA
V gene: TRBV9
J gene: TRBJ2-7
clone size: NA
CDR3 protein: CASSLDSSSYEQYF
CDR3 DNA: TGTGCCAGCAGCCTCGACTCGAGCTCCTACGAGCAGTACTTC

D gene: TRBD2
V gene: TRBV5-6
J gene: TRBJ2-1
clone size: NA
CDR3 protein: CASSLELAGYNEQFF
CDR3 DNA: TGTGCCAGCAGCTTGGAACTAGCGGGCTACAATGAGCAGTTCTTC

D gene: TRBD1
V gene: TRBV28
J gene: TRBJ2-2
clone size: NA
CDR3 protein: CASRRSGGLAGELFF
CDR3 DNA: TGTGCCAGCAGACGATCAGGGGGCCTGGCCGGGGAGCTGTTTTTT

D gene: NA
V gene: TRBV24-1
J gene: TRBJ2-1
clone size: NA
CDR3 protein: CATSDFRVHGEQFF
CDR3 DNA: TGTGCCACCAGTGACTTCAGGGTCCACGGTGAGCAGTTCTTC

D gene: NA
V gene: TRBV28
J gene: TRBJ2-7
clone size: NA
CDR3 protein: CASSPSGQTYEQYF
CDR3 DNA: TGTGCCAGCAGTCCATCCGGACAGACCTACGAGCAGTACTTC

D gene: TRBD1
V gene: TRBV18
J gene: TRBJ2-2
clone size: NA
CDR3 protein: CASSAGTGSVGELFF
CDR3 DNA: TGTGCCAGCTCAGCCGGGACAGGTTCTGTAGGGGAGCTGTTTTTT

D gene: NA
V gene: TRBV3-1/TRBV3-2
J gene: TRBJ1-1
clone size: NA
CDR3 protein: CASSQDRGRKAFF
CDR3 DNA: TGTGCCAGCAGCCAAGATAGGGGCCGGAAAGCTTTCTTT

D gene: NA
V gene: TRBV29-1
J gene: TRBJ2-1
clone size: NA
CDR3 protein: CSVEFGGTGHSYNEQFF
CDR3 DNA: TGCAGCGTTGAATTTGGGGGAACAGGGCATTCCTACAATGAGCAGTTCTTC

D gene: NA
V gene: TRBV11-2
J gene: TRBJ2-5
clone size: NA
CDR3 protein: CASSLGWGQGQETQYF
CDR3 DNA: TGTGCCAGCAGCTTAGGGTGGGGGCAGGGCCAAGAGACCCAGTACTTC

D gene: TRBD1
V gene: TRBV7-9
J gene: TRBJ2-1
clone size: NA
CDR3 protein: CASSSTGTGGNEQFF
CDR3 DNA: TGTGCCAGCAGCTCGACCGGGACAGGGGGAAATGAGCAGTTCTTC

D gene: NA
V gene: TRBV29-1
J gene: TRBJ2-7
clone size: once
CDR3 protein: CSVHWSQGGEQYF
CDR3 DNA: TGCAGCGTTCACTGGAGCCAGGGAGGCGAGCAGTACTTC

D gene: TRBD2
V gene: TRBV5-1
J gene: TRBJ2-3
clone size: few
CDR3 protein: CASSQEVVAGGKRDTQYF
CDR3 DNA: TGCGCCAGCAGCCAGGAGGTAGTGGCGGGAGGGAAGAGAGATACGCAGTATTTT

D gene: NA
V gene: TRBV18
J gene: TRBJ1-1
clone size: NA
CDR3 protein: CASTPTAGNTEAFF
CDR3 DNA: TGTGCCAGCACACCCACGGCAGGGAACACTGAAGCTTTCTTT

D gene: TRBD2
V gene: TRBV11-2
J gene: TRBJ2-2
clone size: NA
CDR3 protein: CASSFSAGGSGELFF
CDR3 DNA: TGTGCCAGCAGCTTTTCCGCGGGGGGGTCCGGGGAGCTGTTTTTT

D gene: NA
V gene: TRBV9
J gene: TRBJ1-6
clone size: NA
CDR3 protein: CASSHSEGPLHF
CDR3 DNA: TGTGCCAGCAGCCATTCCGAGGGACCCCTCCACTTT

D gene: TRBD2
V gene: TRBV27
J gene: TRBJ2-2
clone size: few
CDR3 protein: CASKSRETGELFF
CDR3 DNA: TGTGCCAGCAAATCGCGGGAGACCGGGGAGCTGTTTTTT

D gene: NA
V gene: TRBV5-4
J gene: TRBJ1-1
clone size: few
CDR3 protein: CASSPQGYGNTEAFF
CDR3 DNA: TGTGCCAGCAGCCCTCAGGGTTACGGGAACACTGAAGCTTTCTTT

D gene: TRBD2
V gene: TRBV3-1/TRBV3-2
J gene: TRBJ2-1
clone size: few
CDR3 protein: CASAPGGDSYNEQFF
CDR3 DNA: TGTGCCAGCGCCCCCGGGGGGGACTCCTACAATGAGCAGTTCTTC

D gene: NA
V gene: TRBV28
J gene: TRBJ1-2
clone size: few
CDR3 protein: CASLSGLDGYTF
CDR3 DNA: TGTGCCAGCTTGAGTGGGCTGGATGGCTACACCTTC

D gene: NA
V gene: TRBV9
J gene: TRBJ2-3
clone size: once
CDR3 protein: CASSVGSGFSTDTQYF
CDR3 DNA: TGTGCCAGCAGCGTAGGTTCAGGGTTTAGCACAGATACGCAGTATTTT

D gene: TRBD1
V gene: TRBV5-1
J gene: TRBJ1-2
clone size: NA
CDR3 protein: CASSPPQGDYGYTF
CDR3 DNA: TGCGCCAGCAGCCCCCCGCAGGGGGATTATGGCTACACCTTC

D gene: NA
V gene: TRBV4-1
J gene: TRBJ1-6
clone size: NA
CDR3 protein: CASSQDPRSPRNF
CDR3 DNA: TGCGCCAGCAGCCAAGATCCCCGATCCCCGAGAAACTTT

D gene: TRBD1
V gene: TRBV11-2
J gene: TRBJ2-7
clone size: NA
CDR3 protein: CASGEGTAIF
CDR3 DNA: TGTGCCAGCGGGGAAGGGACAGCGATCTTC

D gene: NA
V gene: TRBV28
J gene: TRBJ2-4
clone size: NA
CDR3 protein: CATGRLWGSKNIQYF
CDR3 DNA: TGTGCCACAGGGCGGCTTTGGGGATCCAAAAACATTCAGTACTTC

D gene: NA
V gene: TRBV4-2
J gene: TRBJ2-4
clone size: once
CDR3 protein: CASSHARPELATAKNIQYF
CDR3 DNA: TGTGCCAGCAGCCATGCAAGACCGGAACTAGCAACGGCCAAAAACATTCAGTACTTC

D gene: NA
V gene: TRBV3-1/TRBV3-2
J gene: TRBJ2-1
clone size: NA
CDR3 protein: CASSFFDRGANNEQFF
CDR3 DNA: TGTGCCAGCAGCTTTTTTGATCGCGGGGCCAACAATGAGCAGTTCTTC

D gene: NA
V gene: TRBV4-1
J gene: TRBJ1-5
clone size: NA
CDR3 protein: CASSQESGYQPQHF
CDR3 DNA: TGCGCCAGCAGCCAAGAAAGCGGGTATCAGCCCCAGCATTTT

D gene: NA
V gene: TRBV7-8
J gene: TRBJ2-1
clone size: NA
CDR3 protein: CASSRDTVTYEQFF
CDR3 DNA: TGTGCCAGCAGCAGAGATACAGTCACCTACGAGCAGTTCTTC